This passage covers 28 T cell receptor beta chains from one sample sequenced in a study of cytomegalovirus exposure and HLA in healthy donors. PCR employed 60 Vbeta and 13 Jbeta primers. Measured with immunoSEQ multiplex PCR; TCRdb has only the in-frame clones, and not every one. The repertoire holds 120,000 to 150,000 clones, with 80% as singletons. The sample was PBMCs. The receptors were sampled from a man aged 35 to 55 in good health and CMV-seropositive.

The chain uses TRBV9 and TRBJ2-5; TRBD2 aligns across 14 bases. Germline CDR1 SGDLS, CDR2 YYNGEE. The length of the CDR3 is 20 residues. The trim removed 4 bases at V and 1 base at J, leaving 15 bases unmatched. CDR3 protein: CASSTRAGTSGGGSQETQYF. As DNA, the CDR3 is TGTGCCAGCAGCACTCGCGCGGGGACTAGCGGGGGCGGCTCCCAAGAGACCCAGTACTTC.

V gene TRBV9 combines with J gene TRBJ2-3; tentative D call: TRBD2 (6 bases). The germline V gene encodes CDR1 SGDLS and CDR2 YYNGEE. The V end was cut by 8 bases, the J end by 2 bases, with 24 bases between. The CDR3 contains 17 residues. CDR3 in DNA: TGTGCCAGTCCCGTAAGGGGCGGGGACCCTTTCACAGATACGCAGTATTTT. Translating it yields CASPVRGGDPFTDTQYF.

This rearrangement joins TRBV6-5 to TRBJ2-4, with 8 bases lining up with TRBD1. The CDR3 contains 14 residues. Germline values: CDR1 MNHEY, CDR2 SVGAGI. Trimming removed 4 bases from V and 6 bases from J; junction bases left unmatched: 5. CDR3 sequence reads: CASSLTGVGNIQYF. The CDR3 DNA sequence: TGTGCCAGCAGTTTGACAGGGGTGGGAAACATTCAGTACTTC.

The gene calls are TRBV6-5 and TRBJ1-5, with 8 nucleotides matching TRBD1. V lost 6 bases to trimming and J lost 4 bases; unmatched junction nucleotides: 8. The CDR3 runs to 15 residues. CDR1 and CDR2 (germline): MNHEY, SVGAGI. CDR3 residues: CASRPDRGPNQPQHF. CDR3 nucleotides: TGTGCCAGCAGACCCGACAGGGGACCTAATCAGCCCCAGCATTTT.

The CDR3 region has the DNA TGTGCCAGCAGCGCGGGACTAGCCTCCTACAATGAGCAGTTCTTC. It is translated as CASSAGLASYNEQFF. V gene TRBV9 combines with J gene TRBJ2-1; 9 bases align to TRBD2. Germline lookup yields CDR1 SGDLS and CDR2 YYNGEE. The junction had 1 base not matched to a gene; V was cut back by 3 bases and J by 0 bases. The CDR3 sequence is 15 residues long.

The chain couples TRBV7-9 to TRBJ2-1, with 7 nucleotides matching TRBD2. The CDR3 runs 15 residues. V lost 5 bases to trimming and J lost 8 bases; unmatched junction nucleotides: 12. From germline, CDR1 is SEHNR and CDR2 FQNEAQ (reference sequence). In DNA, the CDR3 is TGTGCCAGCAGCCCACTGGGCGGGAGTGTCGATGAGCAGTTCTTC. It codes for CASSPLGGSVDEQFF.

The V call is TRBV29-1, the J call TRBJ2-6; the D is unclear. This CDR3 has 15 residues. The germline V gene has CDR1 SQVTM and CDR2 ANQGSEA. V was pared by 4 bases and J by 5 bases, with 15 bases between. The CDR3 bases are TGCAGCGTTGCGAGTCTAGGTTTAAGGGCCAACGTCCTGACTTTC. Amino acids: CSVASLGLRANVLTF.

The chain is built from TRBV7-2 and TRBJ1-1; TRBD1 agrees at 8 bases. CDR3 size: 17 residues. Germline CDR1 SGHTA, CDR2 FQGNSA. V trimming: 5 bases; J trimming: 9 bases; junction bases outside the gene matches: 20. The CDR3 here is CASSLSRLSTGDLQAFF. Here the CDR3 DNA reads TGTGCCAGCAGCCTCAGCAGGTTATCGACAGGGGACCTCCAAGCTTTCTTT.

The rearrangement links TRBV18 to TRBJ2-4; tentative D call: TRBD1 (6 bases). The CDR3 sequence is 15 residues long. V lost 4 bases and J 7 bases, leaving 17 bases between the germline ends. Germline V gene sequence: CDR1 KGHSH, CDR2 LQKENI. Written as DNA, the CDR3 is TGTGCCAGCTCACGGGGTCTGGACAGTGGGAACATTCAGTACTTC. It encodes CASSRGLDSGNIQYF.

V and J are TRBV5-1 and TRBJ1-2; D may be TRBD1 (6 bases). Germline CDR1 reads SGHRS; CDR2 reads YFSETQ. The CDR3 is made up of 14 amino acids. Trimming removed 8 bases from V and 0 bases from J, with 14 bases in between. DNA of the CDR3: TGCGCCAGTAATACAGGGCGAGCTAACTATGGCTACACCTTC. This codes for CASNTGRANYGYTF.

The chain employs TRBV5-1 and TRBJ2-7, with a tentative D call TRBD1 (7 bases). This CDR3 is 14 amino acids long. Trimming shortened V by 0 bases and J by 4 bases, and 11 bases separated the two germline ends. Per the germline V gene, CDR1 is SGHRS and CDR2 is YFSETQ. Written as DNA, the CDR3 is TGCGCCAGCAGCTTGGGACAGGGAGGATACGAGCAGTACTTC. This encodes CASSLGQGGYEQYF. Complete variable domain (other parts from reference TRBV5-1 and TRBJ2-7): KAGVTQTPRYLIKTRGQQVTLSCSPISGHRSVSWYQQTPGQGLQFLFEYFSETQRNKGNFPGRFSGRQFSNSRSEMNVSTLELGDSALYLCASSLGQGGYEQYFGPGTRLTVT.

The chain combines TRBV28 with TRBJ2-7; possibly TRBD1 for D (6 bases). Germline loops: CDR1 MDHEN, CDR2 SYDVKM. V lost 7 bases to trimming and J lost 6 bases, with 19 bases between them. The CDR3 totals 14 residues. CDR3: CASKPGGFLGEQYF. Written as DNA, the CDR3 is TGTGCCAGCAAACCTGGGGGCTTTCTGGGCGAGCAGTACTTC.

V usage is TRBV6-5 and J usage is TRBJ1-2; unclear D gene. The CDR3 runs 14 residues. Trimming took 5 bases from V and 3 from J, leaving 13 bases between them. The germline gives CDR1 MNHEY, CDR2 SVGAGI. The CDR3 nucleotides read TGTGCCAGCAGTAAGGGAGGGTGGGACTATGGCTACACCTTC. Its translation is CASSKGGWDYGYTF.

V is TRBV5-1 and J is TRBJ1-1, with TRBD1 identical over 7 bases. CDR1 and CDR2 (germline): SGHRS, YFSETQ. CDR3 length equals 15 residues. The junction had 13 bases not matched to a gene; V was cut back by 6 bases and J by 5 bases. The CDR3 DNA sequence: TGCGCCAGCACTTTTACAGGGGCTACCACGACTGAAGCTTTCTTT. Protein product: CASTFTGATTTEAFF.

This clone was found a few times. The CDR3 sequence is CASSTQLNTEAFF. The CDR3 coding sequence is TGCGCCAGTTCTACACAGTTGAACACTGAAGCTTTCTTT. The gene calls are TRBV10-1 and TRBJ1-1, with D uncertain. The germline V and J ends were trimmed by 9 bases and 0 bases, with 11 bases remaining between them. CDR1 is WNHNN, CDR2 SYGVQD, per germline (reference sequence). The CDR3 consists of 13 residues.

The rearrangement uses TRBV5-6 and TRBJ1-1, with D possibly matching TRBD1 (5 bases). Trimming shortened V by 6 bases and J by 3 bases, and 15 bases separated the two germline ends. The germline gives CDR1 SGHDT, CDR2 YYEEEE. The CDR3 runs 14 residues. The CDR3 region is CASIPWGGDTEAFF. The DNA for the CDR3 is TGTGCCAGCATCCCCTGGGGCGGAGACACTGAAGCTTTCTTT. Filled out from reference TRBV5-6 and TRBJ1-1, the complete variable domain reads DAGVTQSPTHLIKTRGQQVTLRCSPKSGHDTVSWYQQALGQGPQFIFQYYEEEERQRGNFPDRFSGHQFPNYSSELNVNALLLGDSALYLCASIPWGGDTEAFFGQGTRLTVV.

There are a few counts of this clone. V gene TRBV29-1 combines with J gene TRBJ2-5; 10 bases are shared with TRBD1. The CDR3 is made up of 13 amino acids. Germline loops: CDR1 SQVTM, CDR2 ANQGSEA. V lost 2 bases and J lost 4; bases outside the gene matches: 1. This chain's CDR3 is CSVERTGGETQYF. The CDR3, as DNA: TGCAGCGTTGAAAGGACAGGGGGAGAGACCCAGTACTTC.

The rearrangement uses TRBV2 and TRBJ1-1; TRBD1 agrees at 9 bases. CDR3 size: 14 residues. V lost 5 bases to trimming and J lost 3 bases; unmatched junction nucleotides: 4. Germline V lookup: CDR1 SNHLY, CDR2 FYNNEI. The DNA for the CDR3 is TGTGCCAGCAGTACAGGGGGCGACTACACTGAAGCTTTCTTT. Translating it yields CASSTGGDYTEAFF.

The V gene is TRBV9, the J gene TRBJ2-3; weak D call: TRBD2 (5 bases). V gave up 4 bases and J gave up 4 bases, with 10 bases separating them. Germline loops: CDR1 SGDLS, CDR2 YYNGEE. The CDR3 is 13 amino acids. The CDR3 reads CASSLRAADTQYF. Here the CDR3 DNA reads TGTGCCAGCAGCTTGCGGGCCGCAGATACGCAGTATTTT.

In its sample, this clone was seen once. The DNA is left out, because the CDR3 cannot be placed on it with certainty; the CDR3 is given as TCRdb lists it. The V and J genes are TRBV7-7 and TRBJ1-2; no DNA check was done on the table's D call, TRBD1. The CDR3 is made up of 13 amino acids, end residues included. Germline CDR1 SSHAT, CDR2 FNYEAQ (reference sequence). This CDR3 is CASSWGQGAALTF.

The chain uses TRBV19 and TRBJ1-5; 8 positions match TRBD1. The germline V gene has CDR1 LNHDA and CDR2 SQIVND (reference sequence). After removal of 1 base from V and 2 bases from J, the junction contained 7 bases not matched to a gene. The CDR3 extends over 17 amino acids. The CDR3 DNA sequence: TGTGCCAGTAGTATAGCCCTGACAGGGGTTGGCAATCAGCCCCAGCATTTT. Its translation is CASSIALTGVGNQPQHF.

V gene TRBV4-3 combines with J gene TRBJ2-1; no clear D. Germline lookup yields CDR1 LGHNA and CDR2 YSLEER. The V gene lost 0 bases and the J gene lost 7 bases, with 22 bases spanning the gap. There are 18 residues in the CDR3. The CDR3, as DNA: TGCGCCAGCAGCCAAGAGAGCGTGGTTAGCATTGACGGGAATGAGCAGTTCTTC. Translation gives CASSQESVVSIDGNEQFF.

The chain employs TRBV19 and TRBJ1-5; no definite D call. With 5 bases removed from V and 1 base from J, the gap between germline ends came to 12 bases. CDR1 is LNHDA and CDR2 is SQIVND in the germline V gene (reference sequence). CDR3 length: 15 residues. CDR3: CASSPAKTSNQPQHF. In DNA, the CDR3 is TGTGCCAGTAGTCCCGCTAAGACAAGCAATCAGCCCCAGCATTTT.

The chain uses TRBV7-6 and TRBJ2-1; 8 bases map to TRBD2. This CDR3 contains 12 residues. Germline assignment: CDR1 SGHVS and CDR2 FNYEAQ. The J segment lost 9 bases and the V segment lost 4 bases, leaving 2 bases of the junction unmatched. The CDR3 protein is CASSSGLGEQFF. CDR3 coding DNA: TGTGCCAGCAGCTCGGGACTAGGTGAGCAGTTCTTC.

The rearrangement links TRBV29-1 to TRBJ2-3; TRBD2 aligns across 9 bases. Germline V gene sequence: CDR1 SQVTM, CDR2 ANQGSEA. V shed 1 base, J shed 3 bases, and the junction held 14 bases outside the gene matches. The CDR3 has 18 residues. CDR3 nucleotides: TGCAGCGTTGAAGCTAGTAGCGGGGGTCCGCCGGGTACAGATACGCAGTATTTT. Translation gives CSVEASSGGPPGTDTQYF.

The chain uses TRBV19 and TRBJ2-7, with D perhaps matching TRBD1 (6 bases). Trimming pared 4 bases from V and 2 bases from J, leaving 18 bases between. CDR3 length equals 16 residues. Germline CDR1 LNHDA, CDR2 SQIVND (reference sequence). DNA for the CDR3: TGTGCCAGTAGTAACCCAAGGGGGATCACCCCCTACGAGCAGTACTTC. It codes for CASSNPRGITPYEQYF.

Notes on this clone: A read error may account for a junction end that differs from germline. The rearrangement joins TRBV4-2 to TRBJ1-5, with D possibly being TRBD1 (5 bases). CDR1 is LGHNA, CDR2 YNFKEQ, per germline. This CDR3 comprises 16 residues. The CDR3 DNA reads as TGTGCCAGCAGCCAAGGGGATACTGACAGCACTCAGCCCCAGCATTTT. Residues: CASSQGDTDSTQPQHF.

CDR3 nucleotide sequence: TGCGCCAGCAGTGAGCCCAGGGCTAACTATGGCTACACCTTC. It translates to CASSEPRANYGYTF. The chain uses TRBV10-2 and TRBJ1-2; weak D call: TRBD1 (5 bases). The CDR3 spans 14 residues. The V gene's germline CDR1 is WSHSY and CDR2 SAAADI. Trimming removed 2 bases at V and 0 bases at J, with 7 bases between.